A single sample gave rise to the 10 T cell receptor beta chains below, sequenced in a study of cytomegalovirus exposure and HLA in healthy donors. The PCR had 60 Vbeta and 13 Jbeta primers. Generated by immunoSEQ multiplex PCR, the TCRdb table keeps only in-frame clones and is missing some. The table includes approximately 150,000 clones, 82% detected once. Sequenced input: PBMCs. The receptors shown here come from a woman aged 55-70 years in good health and CMV-seropositive.

The rearrangement joins TRBV30 to TRBJ2-5, with TRBD1 as a possible D gene (7 bases). Trimming took 0 bases from V and 5 from J, leaving 13 bases between them. The length of the CDR3 is 14 residues. The germline gives CDR1 GTSNPN, CDR2 SVGIG (reference sequence). The CDR3 DNA reads as TGTGCCTGGAGTGTAGCCAGGGGGGCCGAGACCCAGTACTTC. This encodes CAWSVARGAETQYF.

V gene TRBV7-3 combines with J gene TRBJ1-1; no definite D call. This CDR3 has 14 residues. The germline CDR1 and CDR2 sequences are SGHTA and FQGTGA. Trimming removed 5 bases from V and 0 bases from J, with 10 bases in between. This CDR3 reads CASSPTEMNTEAFF. The CDR3 DNA reads as TGTGCCAGCAGCCCTACAGAAATGAACACTGAAGCTTTCTTT.

The chain uses TRBV4-1 and TRBJ2-1, with 13 bases lining up with TRBD2. Looked up from germline, CDR1 is MGHRA and CDR2 is YSYEKL. V shed 5 bases, J shed 4 bases, and the junction held 5 bases outside the gene matches. The CDR3 consists of 16 residues. In nucleotides, the CDR3 is TGCGCCAGCAGCGCCCGGACTAGCGGGGGTTACAATGAGCAGTTCTTC. Its protein is CASSARTSGGYNEQFF.

The V and J genes are TRBV4-2 and TRBJ2-7; 13 bases align to TRBD2. Trimming cost V 3 bases and J 3 bases; bases outside gene matches: 14. Germline V gene data show CDR1 as LGHNA and CDR2 as YNFKEQ. The CDR3 has 19 residues. This CDR3 reads CASSQAGTSGAGDYYEQYF. The CDR3 DNA sequence: TGTGCCAGCAGCCAGGCCGGGACTAGCGGGGCCGGAGATTACTACGAGCAGTACTTC.

The chain has TRBV27 and TRBJ2-7; D remains ambiguous. Germline assignment: CDR1 MNHEY and CDR2 SMNVEV (reference sequence). V was trimmed by 5 bases and J by 3 bases, leaving 11 bases between them. The CDR3 runs 13 residues. The CDR3 DNA is TGTGCCAGCAGTGAGGCCAATGACTACGAGCAGTACTTC. Encoded protein: CASSEANDYEQYF.

This clone was recorded a few times. V usage is TRBV6-6 and J usage is TRBJ1-5; 8 bases match TRBD1. This CDR3 has 13 residues. Germline CDR1 MNHNY, CDR2 SVGAGI (reference sequence). With V trimmed by 10 bases and J by 6 bases, 8 bases remained unmatched. CDR3 nucleotide sequence: TGTGCCACCATGACAGGGGACGGTCAGCCCCAGCATTTT. The encoded protein is CATMTGDGQPQHF.

The rearrangement links TRBV30 to TRBJ1-3; no clear D gene. V dropped 4 bases and J dropped 6 bases, with 7 bases sitting between them. CDR1 and CDR2 (germline): GTSNPN, SVGIG (reference sequence). This CDR3 has 11 residues. In DNA form, the CDR3 reads TGTGCCTGGATCAATGTAAACACCATATATTTT. Translating gives CAWINVNTIYF. Full variable domain (remainder filled in from reference TRBV30 and TRBJ1-3): SQTIHQWPATLVQPVGSPLSLECTVEGTSNPNLYWYRQAAGRGLQLLFYSVGIGQISSEVPQNLSASRPQDRQFILSSKKLLLSDSGFYLCAWINVNTIYFGEGSWLTVV.

This rearrangement joins TRBV7-2 to TRBJ2-3; 10 positions match TRBD2. V shed 0 bases and J 5 bases; nucleotides not matched to a gene: 8. The CDR3 has 17 amino acids. CDR1 and CDR2 (germline): SGHTA, FQGNSA. DNA for the CDR3: TGTGCCAGCAGCTTAGCTTCAGCGGGAGGGCCGAAAGATACGCAGTATTTT. It codes for CASSLASAGGPKDTQYF.

The rearrangement joins TRBV28 to TRBJ2-3; a weak D match, TRBD2 (6 bases). CDR1 is MDHEN and CDR2 is SYDVKM in the germline V gene. The CDR3 covers 14 residues. Trimming removed 6 bases at V and 8 bases at J, with 18 bases between. CDR3 nucleotide sequence: TGTGCCAGCAGAGTCAGCGGGCCCGGCGGTACGCAGTATTTT. Translated: CASRVSGPGGTQYF.

The chain combines TRBV9 with TRBJ1-2, with 9 bases aligning to TRBD1. The V gene end was trimmed by 3 bases and the J gene end by 2 bases; junction bases not matched to a gene: 11. The CDR3 sequence is 17 residues long. From germline, CDR1 is SGDLS and CDR2 YYNGEE. CDR3 sequence reads: CASSAQQGAGFNYGYTF. The CDR3 DNA follows: TGTGCCAGCAGCGCACAACAGGGGGCTGGTTTCAACTATGGCTACACCTTC.